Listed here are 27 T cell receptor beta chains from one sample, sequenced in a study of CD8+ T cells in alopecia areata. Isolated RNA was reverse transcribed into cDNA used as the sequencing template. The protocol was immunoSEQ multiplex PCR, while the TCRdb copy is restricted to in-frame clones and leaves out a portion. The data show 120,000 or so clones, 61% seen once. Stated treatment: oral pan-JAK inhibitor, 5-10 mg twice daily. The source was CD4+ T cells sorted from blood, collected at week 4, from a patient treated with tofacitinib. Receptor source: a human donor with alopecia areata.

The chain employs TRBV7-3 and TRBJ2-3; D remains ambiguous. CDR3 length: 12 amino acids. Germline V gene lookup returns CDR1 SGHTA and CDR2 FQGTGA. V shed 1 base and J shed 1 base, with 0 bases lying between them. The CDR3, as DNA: TGTGCCAGCAGCTTAAGCACAGATACGCAGTATTTT. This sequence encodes CASSLSTDTQYF.

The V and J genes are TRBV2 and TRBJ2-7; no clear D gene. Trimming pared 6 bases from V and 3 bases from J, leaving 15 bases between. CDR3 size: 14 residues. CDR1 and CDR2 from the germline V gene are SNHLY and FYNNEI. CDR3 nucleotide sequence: TGTGCCAGCAGCCCCGGGTTGTGGGGCTACGAGCAGTACTTC. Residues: CASSPGLWGYEQYF.

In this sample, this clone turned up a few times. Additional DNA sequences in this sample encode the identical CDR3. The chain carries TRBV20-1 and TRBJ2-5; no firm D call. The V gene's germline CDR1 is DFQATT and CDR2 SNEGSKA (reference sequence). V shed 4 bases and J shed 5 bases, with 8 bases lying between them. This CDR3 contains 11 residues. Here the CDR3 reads CSATKRETQYF. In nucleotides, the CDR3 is TGCAGTGCTACAAAAAGGGAGACCCAGTACTTC.

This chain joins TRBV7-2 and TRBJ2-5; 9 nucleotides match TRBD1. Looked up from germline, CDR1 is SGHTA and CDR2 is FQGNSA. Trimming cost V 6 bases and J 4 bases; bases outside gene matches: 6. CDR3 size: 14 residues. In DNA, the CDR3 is TGTGCCAGCAGTCCGGGGGGACAGGGAGAGACCCAGTACTTC. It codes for CASSPGGQGETQYF.

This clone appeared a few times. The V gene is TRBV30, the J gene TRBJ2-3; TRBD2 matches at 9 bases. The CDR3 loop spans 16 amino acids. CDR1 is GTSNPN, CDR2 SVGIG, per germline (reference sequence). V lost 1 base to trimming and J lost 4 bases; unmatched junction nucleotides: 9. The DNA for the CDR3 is TGTGCCTGGAGTGGAGATAGCGGGAGTGCTCCAGATACGCAGTATTTT. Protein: CAWSGDSGSAPDTQYF.

CDR3 coding DNA: TGCGCCAGCAGCCAAGATGACAGGGGGTATTCCTACGAGCAGTACTTC. It translates to CASSQDDRGYSYEQYF. The chain employs TRBV4-3 and TRBJ2-7, with TRBD1 matching 9 bases. J gave up 1 base and V 0 bases, and 4 bases lay outside the gene matches. CDR3 length: 16 residues. CDR1 LGHNA and CDR2 YSLEER come from the germline V gene.

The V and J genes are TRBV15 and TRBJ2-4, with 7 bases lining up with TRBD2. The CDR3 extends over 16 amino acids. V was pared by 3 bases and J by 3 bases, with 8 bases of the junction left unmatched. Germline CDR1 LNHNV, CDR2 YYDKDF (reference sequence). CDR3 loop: CATSSPGPGGKNIQYF. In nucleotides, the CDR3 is TGTGCCACCAGCAGCCCCGGGCCGGGGGGCAAAAACATTCAGTACTTC.

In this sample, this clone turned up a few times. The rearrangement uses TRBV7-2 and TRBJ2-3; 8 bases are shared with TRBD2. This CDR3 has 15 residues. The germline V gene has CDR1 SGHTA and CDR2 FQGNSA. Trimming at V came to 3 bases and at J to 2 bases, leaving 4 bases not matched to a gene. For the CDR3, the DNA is TGTGCCAGCAGCTTTAGCGGGGCCAACACAGATACGCAGTATTTT. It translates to CASSFSGANTDTQYF. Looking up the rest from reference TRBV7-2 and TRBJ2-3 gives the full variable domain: GAGVSQSPSNKVTEKGKDVELRCDPISGHTALYWYRQSLGQGLEFLIYFQGNSAPDKSGLPSDRFSAERTGGSVSTLTIQRTQQEDSAVYLCASSFSGANTDTQYFGPGTRLTVL.

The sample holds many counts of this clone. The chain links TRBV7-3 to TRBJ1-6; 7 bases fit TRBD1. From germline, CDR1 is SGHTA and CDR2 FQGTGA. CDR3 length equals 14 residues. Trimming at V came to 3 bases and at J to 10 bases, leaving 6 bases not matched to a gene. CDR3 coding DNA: TGTGCCAGCAGCTTCGGGACAGCTAAATCACCCCTCCACTTT. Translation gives CASSFGTAKSPLHF.

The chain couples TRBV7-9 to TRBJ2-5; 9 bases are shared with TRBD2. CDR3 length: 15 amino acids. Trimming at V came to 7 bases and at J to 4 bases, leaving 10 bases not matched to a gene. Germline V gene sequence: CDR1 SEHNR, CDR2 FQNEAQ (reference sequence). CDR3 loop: CASKENSGRGETQYF. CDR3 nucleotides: TGTGCCAGCAAAGAGAATAGCGGGAGAGGAGAGACCCAGTACTTC. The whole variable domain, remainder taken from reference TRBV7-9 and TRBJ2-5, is DTGVSQNPRHKITKRGQNVTFRCDPISEHNRLYWYRQTLGQGPEFLTYFQNEAQLEKSRLLSDRFSAERPKGSFSTLEIQRTEQGDSAMYLCASKENSGRGETQYFGPGTRLLVL.

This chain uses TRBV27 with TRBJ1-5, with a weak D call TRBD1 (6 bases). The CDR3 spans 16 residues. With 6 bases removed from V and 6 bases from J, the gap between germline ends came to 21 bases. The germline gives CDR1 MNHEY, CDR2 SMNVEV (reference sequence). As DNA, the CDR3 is TGTGCCAGCAGCCTACGAGTCCGGGACATTTCTCAGCCCCAGCATTTT. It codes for CASSLRVRDISQPQHF.

CDR3 nucleotide sequence: TGTGCCATCAGTGAGGCCGCTACGGGACTAGCGGAACCTTCCTACAATGAGCAGTTCTTC. It translates to CAISEAATGLAEPSYNEQFF. The chain links TRBV10-3 to TRBJ2-1, with TRBD2 identical over 11 bases. V lost 2 bases, J lost 1 base, and 13 bases stayed unmatched. CDR3 length equals 20 residues. Germline CDR1 is ENHRY and CDR2 is SYGVKD.

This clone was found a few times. In DNA form, the CDR3 reads TGCGCCAGCAGCCAAGATCGACAGCACTATGGCTACACCTTC. Translating gives CASSQDRQHYGYTF. This chain links TRBV4-3 with TRBJ1-2; perhaps TRBD1 as D (5 bases). Germline CDR1 reads LGHNA; CDR2 reads YSLEER. V lost 0 bases, J lost 3 bases, and 8 bases lay in between. The length of the CDR3 is 14 residues.

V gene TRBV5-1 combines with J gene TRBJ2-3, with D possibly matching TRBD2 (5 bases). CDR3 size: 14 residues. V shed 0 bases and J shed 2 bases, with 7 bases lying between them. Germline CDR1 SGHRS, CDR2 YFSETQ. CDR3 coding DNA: TGCGCCAGCAGCTTGGATAGCGACACAGATACGCAGTATTTT. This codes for CASSLDSDTDTQYF.

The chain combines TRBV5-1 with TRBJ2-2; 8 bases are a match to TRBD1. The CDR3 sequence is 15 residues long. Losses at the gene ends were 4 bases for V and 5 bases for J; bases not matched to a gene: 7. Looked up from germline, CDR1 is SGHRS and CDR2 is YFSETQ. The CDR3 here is CASSPDRGWTGELFF. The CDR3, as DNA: TGCGCCAGCAGCCCTGACAGGGGATGGACCGGGGAGCTGTTTTTT.

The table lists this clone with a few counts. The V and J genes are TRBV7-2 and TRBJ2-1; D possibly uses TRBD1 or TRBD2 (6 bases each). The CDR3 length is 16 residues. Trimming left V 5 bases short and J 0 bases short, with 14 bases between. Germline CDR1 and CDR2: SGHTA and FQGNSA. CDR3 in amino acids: CASSPRGDFSYNEQFF. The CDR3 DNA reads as TGTGCCAGCAGCCCGAGGGGGGATTTCTCCTACAATGAGCAGTTCTTC. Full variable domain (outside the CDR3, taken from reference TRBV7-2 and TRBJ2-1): GAGVSQSPSNKVTEKGKDVELRCDPISGHTALYWYRQSLGQGLEFLIYFQGNSAPDKSGLPSDRFSAERTGGSVSTLTIQRTQQEDSAVYLCASSPRGDFSYNEQFFGPGTRLTVL.

CDR3 residues: CASSAGTGAYGYTF. CDR3 sequence (DNA): TGTGCCAGCTCAGCCGGGACGGGAGCTTATGGCTACACCTTC. J is TRBJ1-2 and V is TRBV18; perhaps TRBD1 as D (5 bases). Germline V CDR1 and CDR2: KGHSH, LQKENI. The CDR3 runs to 14 residues. The V gene lost 5 bases and the J gene lost 5 bases, with 15 bases spanning the gap.

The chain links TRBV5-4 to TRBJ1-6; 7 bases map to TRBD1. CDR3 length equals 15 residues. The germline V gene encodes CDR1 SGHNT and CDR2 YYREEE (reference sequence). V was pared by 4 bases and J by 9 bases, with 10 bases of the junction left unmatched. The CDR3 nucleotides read TGTGCCAGCAGCCCGGGGGGACAGATGGGTTCACCCCTCCACTTT. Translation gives CASSPGGQMGSPLHF.

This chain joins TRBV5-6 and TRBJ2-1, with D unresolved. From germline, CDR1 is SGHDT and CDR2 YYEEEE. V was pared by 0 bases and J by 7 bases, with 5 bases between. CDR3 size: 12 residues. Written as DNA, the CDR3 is TGTGCCAGCAGCTTGGGTCAGAATGAGCAGTTCTTC. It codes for CASSLGQNEQFF.

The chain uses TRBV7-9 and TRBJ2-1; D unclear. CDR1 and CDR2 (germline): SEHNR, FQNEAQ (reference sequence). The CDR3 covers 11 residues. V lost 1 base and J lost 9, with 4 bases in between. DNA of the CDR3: TGTGCCAGCAGCTTAGGGACTGAGCAGTTCTTC. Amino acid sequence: CASSLGTEQFF.

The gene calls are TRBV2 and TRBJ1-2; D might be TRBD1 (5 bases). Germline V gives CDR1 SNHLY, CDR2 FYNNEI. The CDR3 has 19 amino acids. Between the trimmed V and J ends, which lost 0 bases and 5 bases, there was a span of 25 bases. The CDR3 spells CASSEALQRAGSFTYGYTF. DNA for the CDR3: TGTGCCAGCAGTGAAGCGCTTCAACGGGCAGGGTCGTTTACTTATGGCTACACCTTC. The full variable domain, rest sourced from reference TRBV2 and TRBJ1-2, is EPEVTQTPSHQVTQMGQEVILRCVPISNHLYFYWYRQILGQKVEFLVSFYNNEISEKSEIFDDQFSVERPDGSNFTLKIRSTKLEDSAMYFCASSEALQRAGSFTYGYTFGSGTRLTVV.

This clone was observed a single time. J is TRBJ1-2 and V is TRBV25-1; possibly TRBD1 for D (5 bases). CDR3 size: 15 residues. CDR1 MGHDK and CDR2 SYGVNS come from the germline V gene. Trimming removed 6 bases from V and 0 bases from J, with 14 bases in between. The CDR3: CASSPHWGSNYGYTF. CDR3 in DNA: TGTGCCAGCAGCCCCCATTGGGGGTCTAACTATGGCTACACCTTC.

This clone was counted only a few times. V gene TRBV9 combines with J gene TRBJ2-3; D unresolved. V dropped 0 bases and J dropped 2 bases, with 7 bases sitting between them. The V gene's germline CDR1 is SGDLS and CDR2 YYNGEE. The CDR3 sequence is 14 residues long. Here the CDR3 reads CASSVAKYTDTQYF. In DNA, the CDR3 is TGTGCCAGCAGCGTAGCCAAATACACAGATACGCAGTATTTT. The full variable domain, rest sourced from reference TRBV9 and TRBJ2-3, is DSGVTQTPKHLITATGQRVTLRCSPRSGDLSVYWYQQSLDQGLQFLIQYYNGEERAKGNILERFSAQQFPDLHSELNLSSLELGDSALYFCASSVAKYTDTQYFGPGTRLTVL.

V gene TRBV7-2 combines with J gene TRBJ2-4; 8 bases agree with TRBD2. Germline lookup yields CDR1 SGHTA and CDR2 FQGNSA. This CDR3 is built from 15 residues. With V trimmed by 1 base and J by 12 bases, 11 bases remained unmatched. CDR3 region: CASSLVSGRAPSQYF. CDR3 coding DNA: TGTGCCAGCAGCTTAGTCAGCGGGAGAGCCCCCTCTCAGTACTTC.

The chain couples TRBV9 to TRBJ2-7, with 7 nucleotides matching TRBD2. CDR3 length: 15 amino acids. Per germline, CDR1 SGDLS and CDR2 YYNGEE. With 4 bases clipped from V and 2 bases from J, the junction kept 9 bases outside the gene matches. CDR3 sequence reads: CASSPAQRGPYEQYF. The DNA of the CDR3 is TGTGCCAGCAGCCCAGCGCAGCGGGGTCCCTACGAGCAGTACTTC.

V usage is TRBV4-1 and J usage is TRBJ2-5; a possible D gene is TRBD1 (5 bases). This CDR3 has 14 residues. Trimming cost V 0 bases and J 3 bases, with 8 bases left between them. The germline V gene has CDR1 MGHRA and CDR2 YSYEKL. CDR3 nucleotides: TGCGCCAGCAGCCAAGAATCCAGGGAAGAGACCCAGTACTTC. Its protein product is CASSQESREETQYF.

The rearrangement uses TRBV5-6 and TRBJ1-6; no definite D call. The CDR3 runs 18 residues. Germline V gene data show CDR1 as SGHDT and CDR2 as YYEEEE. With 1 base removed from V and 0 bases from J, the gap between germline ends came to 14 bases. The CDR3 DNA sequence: TGTGCCAGCAGCTTGAGTCTAGGAAGCAGCTCCTATAATTCACCCCTCCACTTT. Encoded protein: CASSLSLGSSSYNSPLHF.